The text below deals with one TCR beta chain. The data derive from a study of blood T cell repertoires in COVID-19. Study background: Sources were T cells, B-cell-depleted T cells, or PBMCs; the material itself was cDNA or gDNA.

In the authors' methods: Scientists estimated how many nucleated cells there were by amplifying reference gene primers. Sequencing was performed with immunoSEQ multiplex PCR; in TCRdb, only in-frame clones are kept and a portion is missing. Clone size and the V and J calls come from that table; the DNA yielded D and trimming. The data hold more than 250,000 clones, with approximately 82% observed a single time. J was trimmed by 4 bases and V by 4 bases; bases with no gene match: 4. This CDR3 is 15 amino acids long. From germline, CDR1 is LGHNA and CDR2 YNFKEQ. The specimen sequenced was peripheral blood. This TCR was recovered from a man in his 60s who had recovered from COVID-19. The chain is built from TRBV4-2 and TRBJ2-1; 10 bases match TRBD2. In DNA, the CDR3 is TGTGCCAGCAGCCCTTGGACTAGCGGATACAATGAGCAGTTCTTC. Its translation: CASSPWTSGYNEQFF.